The clone carrying this T cell receptor beta chain was recorded only once. The sample is drawn from a study of circulating and synovial CD4+ cells in juvenile arthritis. Repertoires were generated with immunoSEQ multiplex PCR, while TCRdb's copy carries only in-frame clones and drops some. Among 30,000 to 40,000 clones listed, nearly 95% were seen once. The CDR3 extends over 15 amino acids. Germline assignment: CDR1 SGHNT and CDR2 YYREEE (reference sequence). The V gene end was trimmed by 0 bases and the J gene end by 1 base; junction bases not matched to a gene: 1. The material sequenced was CD4+ T cells from blood. The chain is built from TRBV5-4 and TRBJ2-7, with 10 bases fitting TRBD1. This TCR came from a human donor with juvenile idiopathic arthritis. CDR3: CASSLGGQGSYEQYF. The CDR3 DNA follows: TGTGCCAGCAGCTTGGGGGGACAGGGGTCCTACGAGCAGTACTTC.